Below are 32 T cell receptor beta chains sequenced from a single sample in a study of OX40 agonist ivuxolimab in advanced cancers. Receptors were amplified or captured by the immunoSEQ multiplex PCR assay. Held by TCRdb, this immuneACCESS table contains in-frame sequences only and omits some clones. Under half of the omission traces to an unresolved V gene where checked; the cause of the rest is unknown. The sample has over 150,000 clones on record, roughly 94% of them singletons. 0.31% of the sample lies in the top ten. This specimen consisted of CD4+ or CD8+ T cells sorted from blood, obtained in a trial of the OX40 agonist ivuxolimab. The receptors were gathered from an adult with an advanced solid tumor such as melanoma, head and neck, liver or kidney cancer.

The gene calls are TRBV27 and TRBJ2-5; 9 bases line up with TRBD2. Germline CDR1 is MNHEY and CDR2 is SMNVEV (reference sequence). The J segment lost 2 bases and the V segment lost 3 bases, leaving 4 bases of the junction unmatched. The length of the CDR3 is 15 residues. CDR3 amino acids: CASSFKRGVQETQYF. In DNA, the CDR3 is TGTGCCAGCAGTTTCAAGCGGGGGGTACAAGAGACCCAGTACTTC.

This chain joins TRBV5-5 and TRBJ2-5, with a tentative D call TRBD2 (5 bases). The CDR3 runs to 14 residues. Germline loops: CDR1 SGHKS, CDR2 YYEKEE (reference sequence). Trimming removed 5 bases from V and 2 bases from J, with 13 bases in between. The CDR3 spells CASRPLGLQETQYF. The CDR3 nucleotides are TGTGCCAGCAGGCCACTAGGGCTACAAGAGACCCAGTACTTC.

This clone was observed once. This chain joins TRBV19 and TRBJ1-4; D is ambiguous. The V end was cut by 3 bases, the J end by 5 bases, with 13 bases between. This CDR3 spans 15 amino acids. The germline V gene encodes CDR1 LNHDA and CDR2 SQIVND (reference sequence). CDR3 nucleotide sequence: TGTGCCAGTAGTATTCGGTCGGGCCTAAATGAAAAACTGTTTTTT. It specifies CASSIRSGLNEKLFF.

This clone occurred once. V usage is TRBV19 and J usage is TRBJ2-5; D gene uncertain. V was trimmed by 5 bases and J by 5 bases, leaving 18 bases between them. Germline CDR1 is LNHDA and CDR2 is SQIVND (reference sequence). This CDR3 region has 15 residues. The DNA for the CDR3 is TGTGCCAGTAGTTCGCAGACCCACCGGTGGGAGACCCAGTACTTC. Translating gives CASSSQTHRWETQYF.

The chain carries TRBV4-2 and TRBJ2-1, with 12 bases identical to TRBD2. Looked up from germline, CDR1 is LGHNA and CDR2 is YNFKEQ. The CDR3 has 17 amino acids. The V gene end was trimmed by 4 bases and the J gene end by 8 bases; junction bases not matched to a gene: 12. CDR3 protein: CASSLLSSGRASDEQFF. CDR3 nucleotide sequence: TGTGCCAGCAGCCTCCTATCTAGCGGGAGGGCCTCTGATGAGCAGTTCTTC.

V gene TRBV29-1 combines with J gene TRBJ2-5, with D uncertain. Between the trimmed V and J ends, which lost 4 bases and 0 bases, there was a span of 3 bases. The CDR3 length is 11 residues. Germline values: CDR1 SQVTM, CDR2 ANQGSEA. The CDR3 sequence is CSVGHQETQYF. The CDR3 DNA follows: TGCAGCGTTGGGCACCAAGAGACCCAGTACTTC.

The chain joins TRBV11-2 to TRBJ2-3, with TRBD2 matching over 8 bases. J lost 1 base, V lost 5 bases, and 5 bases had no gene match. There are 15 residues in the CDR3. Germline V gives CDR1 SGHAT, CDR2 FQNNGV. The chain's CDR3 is CASSLRAGGTDTQYF. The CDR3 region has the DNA TGTGCCAGCAGCCTCAGAGCGGGAGGCACAGATACGCAGTATTTT.

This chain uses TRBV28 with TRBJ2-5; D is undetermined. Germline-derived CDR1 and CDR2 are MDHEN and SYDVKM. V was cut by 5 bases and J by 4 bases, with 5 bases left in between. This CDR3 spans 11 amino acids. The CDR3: CASSPRETQYF. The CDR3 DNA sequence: TGTGCCAGCAGTCCAAGAGAGACCCAGTACTTC.

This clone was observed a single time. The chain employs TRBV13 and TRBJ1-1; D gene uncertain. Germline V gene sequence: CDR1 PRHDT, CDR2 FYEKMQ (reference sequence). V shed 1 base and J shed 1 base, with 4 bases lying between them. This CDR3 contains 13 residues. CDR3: CASSLVPNTEAFF. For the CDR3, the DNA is TGTGCCAGCAGCTTAGTCCCGAACACTGAAGCTTTCTTT.

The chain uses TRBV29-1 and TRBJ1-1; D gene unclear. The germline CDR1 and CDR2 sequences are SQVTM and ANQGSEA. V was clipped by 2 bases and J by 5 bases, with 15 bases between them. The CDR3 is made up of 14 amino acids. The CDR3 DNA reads TGCAGCGTTGAACCATGGGAGGGTTCGACTGAAGCTTTCTTT. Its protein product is CSVEPWEGSTEAFF.

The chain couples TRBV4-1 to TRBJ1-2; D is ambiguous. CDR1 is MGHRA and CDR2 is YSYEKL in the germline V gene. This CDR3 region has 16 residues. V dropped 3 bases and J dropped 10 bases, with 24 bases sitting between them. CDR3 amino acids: CASSQEPRPTRAVYTF. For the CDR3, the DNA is TGCGCCAGCAGCCAGGAGCCGAGGCCTACCCGGGCCGTCTACACCTTC.

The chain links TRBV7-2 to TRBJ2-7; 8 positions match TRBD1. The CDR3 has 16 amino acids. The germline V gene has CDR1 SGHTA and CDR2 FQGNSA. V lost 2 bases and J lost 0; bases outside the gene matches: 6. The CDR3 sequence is CASSLRPDRASYEQYF. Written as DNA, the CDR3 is TGTGCCAGCAGCTTACGGCCGGACAGGGCCTCCTACGAGCAGTACTTC.

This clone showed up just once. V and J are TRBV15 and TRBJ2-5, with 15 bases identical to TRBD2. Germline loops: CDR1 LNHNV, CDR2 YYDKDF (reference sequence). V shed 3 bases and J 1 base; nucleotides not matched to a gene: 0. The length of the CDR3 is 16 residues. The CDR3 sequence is CATSRGLAGGQETQYF. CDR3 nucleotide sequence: TGTGCCACCAGCAGGGGACTAGCGGGGGGCCAAGAGACCCAGTACTTC.

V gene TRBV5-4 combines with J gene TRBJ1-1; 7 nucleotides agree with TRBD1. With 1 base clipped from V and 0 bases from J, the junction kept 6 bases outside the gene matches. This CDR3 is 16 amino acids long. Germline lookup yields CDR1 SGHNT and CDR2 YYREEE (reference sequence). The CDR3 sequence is CASSLRPGQLNTEAFF. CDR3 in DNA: TGTGCCAGCAGCTTGCGCCCGGGACAGTTGAACACTGAAGCTTTCTTT.

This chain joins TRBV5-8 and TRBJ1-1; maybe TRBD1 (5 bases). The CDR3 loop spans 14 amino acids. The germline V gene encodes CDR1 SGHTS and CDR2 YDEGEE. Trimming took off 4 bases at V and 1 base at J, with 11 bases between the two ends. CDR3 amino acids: CASSPGDPNTEAFF. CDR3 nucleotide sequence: TGTGCCAGCAGCCCGGGGGATCCGAACACTGAAGCTTTCTTT.

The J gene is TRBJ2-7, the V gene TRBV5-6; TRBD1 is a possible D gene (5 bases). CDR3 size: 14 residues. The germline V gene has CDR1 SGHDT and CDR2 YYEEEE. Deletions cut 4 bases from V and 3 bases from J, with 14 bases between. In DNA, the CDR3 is TGTGCCAGCAGCGAGGCCAGGGATTTCTACGAGCAGTACTTC. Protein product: CASSEARDFYEQYF.

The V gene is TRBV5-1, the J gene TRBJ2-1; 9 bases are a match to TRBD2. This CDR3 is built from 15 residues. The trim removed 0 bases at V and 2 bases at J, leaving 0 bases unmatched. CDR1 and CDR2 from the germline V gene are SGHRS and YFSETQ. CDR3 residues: CASSLGLAAYNEQFF. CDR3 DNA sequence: TGCGCCAGCAGCTTGGGACTAGCGGCCTACAATGAGCAGTTCTTC.

The CDR3 here is CASSPGTRAYEQYF. In DNA form, the CDR3 reads TGTGCCAGCTCACCAGGAACGAGGGCCTACGAGCAGTACTTC. The gene calls are TRBV18 and TRBJ2-7; TRBD2 is a possible D gene (5 bases). The CDR3 contains 14 residues. Germline V gives CDR1 KGHSH, CDR2 LQKENI. V shed 2 bases and J shed 2 bases, with 10 bases lying between them.

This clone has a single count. The CDR3, as DNA: TGCGCCAGCAGCCAAGAGCTGGCTCTAGCCAAAAACATTCAGTACTTC. This encodes CASSQELALAKNIQYF. The chain carries TRBV4-3 and TRBJ2-4; unclear D gene. Germline V gene sequence: CDR1 LGHNA, CDR2 YSLEER. The CDR3 length is 16 residues. The V and J ends lost 0 bases and 0 bases respectively, with 9 bases between them.

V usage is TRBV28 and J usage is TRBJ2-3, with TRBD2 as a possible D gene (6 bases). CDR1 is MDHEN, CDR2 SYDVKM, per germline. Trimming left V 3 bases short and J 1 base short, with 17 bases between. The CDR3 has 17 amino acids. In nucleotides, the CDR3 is TGTGCCAGCAGTTTTCTTGGTACGGGGGTCCGCACAGATACGCAGTATTTT. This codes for CASSFLGTGVRTDTQYF.

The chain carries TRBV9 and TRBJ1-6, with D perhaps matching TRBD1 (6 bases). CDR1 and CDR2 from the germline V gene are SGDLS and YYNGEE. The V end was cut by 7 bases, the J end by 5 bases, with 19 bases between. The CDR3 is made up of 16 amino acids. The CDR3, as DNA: TGTGCCAGCTCTACGGGGGCCCGTCTCAATAATTCACCCCTCCACTTT. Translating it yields CASSTGARLNNSPLHF.

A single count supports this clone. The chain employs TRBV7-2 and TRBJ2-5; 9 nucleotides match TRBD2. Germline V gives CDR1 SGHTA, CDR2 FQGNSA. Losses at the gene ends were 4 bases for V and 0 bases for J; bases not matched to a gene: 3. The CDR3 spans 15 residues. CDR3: CASSYRLADQETQYF. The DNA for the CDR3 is TGTGCCAGCAGCTATCGACTAGCGGACCAAGAGACCCAGTACTTC.

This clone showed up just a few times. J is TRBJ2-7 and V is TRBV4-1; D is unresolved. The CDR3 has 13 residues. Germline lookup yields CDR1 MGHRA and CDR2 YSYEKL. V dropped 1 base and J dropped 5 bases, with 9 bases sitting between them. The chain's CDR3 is CASSQAGTHEQYF. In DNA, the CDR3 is TGCGCCAGCAGCCAAGCAGGAACCCACGAGCAGTACTTC.

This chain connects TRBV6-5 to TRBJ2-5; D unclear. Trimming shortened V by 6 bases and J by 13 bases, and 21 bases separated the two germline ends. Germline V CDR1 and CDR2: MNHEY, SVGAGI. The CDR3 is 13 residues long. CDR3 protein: CASRGRSVRTGYF. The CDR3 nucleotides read TGTGCCAGCAGGGGCCGGTCGGTTAGGACGGGGTACTTC.

The CDR3 here is CAWATGVNEKLFF. The DNA of the CDR3 is TGTGCCTGGGCGACAGGGGTGAATGAAAAACTGTTTTTT. V usage is TRBV30 and J usage is TRBJ1-4; 8 bases align to TRBD1. Germline lookup yields CDR1 GTSNPN and CDR2 SVGIG (reference sequence). This CDR3 spans 13 amino acids. V was clipped by 5 bases and J by 5 bases; unmatched bases: 4.

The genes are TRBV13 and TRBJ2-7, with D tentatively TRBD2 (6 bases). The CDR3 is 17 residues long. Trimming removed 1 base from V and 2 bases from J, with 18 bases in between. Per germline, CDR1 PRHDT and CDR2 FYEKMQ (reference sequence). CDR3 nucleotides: TGTGCCAGCAGCTTAGAACGGCCGGGACTCACACCCTACGAGCAGTACTTC. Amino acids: CASSLERPGLTPYEQYF.

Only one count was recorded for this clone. DNA of the CDR3: TGTGCCAGTAGTATGGCCGGGGGTCGCAATCAGCCCCAGCATTTT. Protein: CASSMAGGRNQPQHF. The V call is TRBV19, the J call TRBJ1-5, with D possibly TRBD1 on 5 matching bases. Trimming shortened V by 3 bases and J by 2 bases, and 11 bases separated the two germline ends. Germline V lookup: CDR1 LNHDA, CDR2 SQIVND (reference sequence). This CDR3 spans 15 amino acids.

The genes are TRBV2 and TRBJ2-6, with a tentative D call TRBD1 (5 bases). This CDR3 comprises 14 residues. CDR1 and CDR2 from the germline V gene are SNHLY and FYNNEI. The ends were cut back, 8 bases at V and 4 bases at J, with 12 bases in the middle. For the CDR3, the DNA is TGTGCCAGCGCGCCAGGGTCAGGGGCCAACGTCCTGACTTTC. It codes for CASAPGSGANVLTF.

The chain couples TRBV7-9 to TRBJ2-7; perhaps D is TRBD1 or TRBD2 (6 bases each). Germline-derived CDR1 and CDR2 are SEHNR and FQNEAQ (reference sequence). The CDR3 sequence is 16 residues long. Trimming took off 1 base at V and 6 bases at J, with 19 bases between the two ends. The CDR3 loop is CASSLGRAIGGSEQYF. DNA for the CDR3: TGTGCCAGCAGCTTAGGTCGGGCCATAGGGGGGAGCGAGCAGTACTTC.

DNA of the CDR3: TGTGCCAGCAGCTTAGGACAGGGCGGAGCAGAGACCCAGTACTTC. Translation: CASSLGQGGAETQYF. This chain joins TRBV7-2 and TRBJ2-5, with TRBD1 matching over 7 bases. The CDR3 runs to 15 residues. Germline CDR1 and CDR2: SGHTA and FQGNSA. V was pared by 1 base and J by 4 bases, with 6 bases of the junction left unmatched.

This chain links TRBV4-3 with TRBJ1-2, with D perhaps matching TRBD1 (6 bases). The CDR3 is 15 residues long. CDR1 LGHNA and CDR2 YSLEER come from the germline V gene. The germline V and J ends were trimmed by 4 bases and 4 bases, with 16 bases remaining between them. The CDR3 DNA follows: TGCGCCAGCAGCCCCCGGGAGGGGGAGGCCTATGGCTACACCTTC. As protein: CASSPREGEAYGYTF.

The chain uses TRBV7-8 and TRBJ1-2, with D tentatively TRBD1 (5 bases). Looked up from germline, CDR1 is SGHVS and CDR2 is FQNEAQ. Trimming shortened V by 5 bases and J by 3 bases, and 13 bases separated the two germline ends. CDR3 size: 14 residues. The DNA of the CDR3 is TGTGCCAGCAGCCCTCGGGGGAGTTACTATGGCTACACCTTC. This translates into CASSPRGSYYGYTF.